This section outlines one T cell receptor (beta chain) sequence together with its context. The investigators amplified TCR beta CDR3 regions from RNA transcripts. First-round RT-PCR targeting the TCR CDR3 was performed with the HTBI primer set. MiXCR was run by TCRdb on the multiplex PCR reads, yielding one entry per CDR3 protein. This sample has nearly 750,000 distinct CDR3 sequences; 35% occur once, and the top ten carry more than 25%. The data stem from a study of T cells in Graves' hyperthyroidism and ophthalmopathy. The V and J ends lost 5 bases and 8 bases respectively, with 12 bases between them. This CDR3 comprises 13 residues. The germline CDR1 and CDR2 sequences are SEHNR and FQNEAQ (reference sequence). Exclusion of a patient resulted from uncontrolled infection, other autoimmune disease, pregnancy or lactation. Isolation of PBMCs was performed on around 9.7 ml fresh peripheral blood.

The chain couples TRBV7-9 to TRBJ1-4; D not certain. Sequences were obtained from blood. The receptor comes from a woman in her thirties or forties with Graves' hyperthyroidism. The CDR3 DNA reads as TGTGCCAGCAGCCAAGTCCTGGACGAAAAACTGTTTTTT. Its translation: CASSQVLDEKLFF.